The T cell receptor beta chain described here comes from a study of blood T cell repertoires in COVID-19. Study background: COVID-19 samples, acute and convalescent, were from the United States, Italy and Spain. T cells, B-cell-depleted T cells, or PBMCs provided the cDNA or gDNA that served as material.

The trim removed 2 bases at V and 5 bases at J, leaving 5 bases unmatched. The length of the CDR3 is 14 residues. Germline V lookup: CDR1 SEHNR, CDR2 FQNEAQ (reference sequence). Authors' analysis steps: It was from reference gene primer amplification that nucleated cell counts were estimated. TCRdb's table, derived via immunoSEQ multiplex PCR, lists solely in-frame clones and lacks some. V, J and clone size are taken as reported in that table, and D and trimming were inferred from the DNA itself. The repertoire holds some 260,000 clones, 87% seen once, with roughly 3% in the top ten. The specimen was peripheral blood. The genes are TRBV7-9 and TRBJ1-1, with TRBD1 matching over 7 bases. The clonotype comes from a man younger than 35 with active or convalescent COVID-19. The CDR3 DNA reads TGTGCCAGCAGCTTATCGACAGGGATAACTGAAGCTTTCTTT. Translation gives CASSLSTGITEAFF.